These 32 T cell receptor beta chains share one sample of origin, sequenced in a study of blood T cell repertoires in COVID-19. TCRdb keeps only in-frame clones here, not all; method: immunoSEQ multiplex PCR. The profile covers about 76,000 clones, with 82% appearing a single time and under 35% taken by the ten largest. The sequenced sample consisted of peripheral blood. These receptors all come from a human donor in a cohort sampled during active COVID-19.

This rearrangement joins TRBV5-1 to TRBJ2-7, with D tentatively TRBD2 (6 bases). Trimming stripped 4 bases from V and 4 bases from J, with 12 bases between. CDR3 length: 13 amino acids. From germline, CDR1 is SGHRS and CDR2 YFSETQ. CDR3 loop: CASSREVGYEQYF. CDR3 bases: TGCGCCAGCAGCAGGGAGGTGGGATACGAGCAGTACTTC. Full variable domain (remainder filled in from reference TRBV5-1 and TRBJ2-7): KAGVTQTPRYLIKTRGQQVTLSCSPISGHRSVSWYQQTPGQGLQFLFEYFSETQRNKGNFPGRFSGRQFSNSRSEMNVSTLELGDSALYLCASSREVGYEQYFGPGTRLTVT.

This chain links TRBV7-2 with TRBJ1-5; 7 nucleotides agree with TRBD1. Trimming at V came to 5 bases and at J to 2 bases, leaving 6 bases not matched to a gene. CDR1 is SGHTA and CDR2 is FQGNSA in the germline V gene. This CDR3 contains 15 residues. CDR3 in DNA: TGTGCCAGCAGCGAGACAGGGTATGGCAATCAGCCCCAGCATTTT. As protein: CASSETGYGNQPQHF.

The rearrangement links TRBV5-1 to TRBJ1-2; D possibly corresponds to TRBD1 (5 bases). The V gene lost 0 bases and the J gene lost 8 bases, with 14 bases spanning the gap. Germline lookup yields CDR1 SGHRS and CDR2 YFSETQ. CDR3 size: 14 residues. CDR3 DNA: TGCGCCAGCAGCTTGGGGACCACAACAGGCGGCTACACCTTC. It specifies CASSLGTTTGGYTF.

The gene calls are TRBV6-6 and TRBJ2-5; D may be TRBD2 (5 bases). Trimming took off 3 bases at V and 8 bases at J, with 16 bases between the two ends. The CDR3 spans 14 residues. Per the germline V gene, CDR1 is MNHNY and CDR2 is SVGAGI (reference sequence). In DNA form, the CDR3 reads TGTGCCAGCAGTTATGGACCGGGAAGACTAACCCAGTACTTC. Its translation is CASSYGPGRLTQYF.

This clone was detected a few times. V is TRBV9 and J is TRBJ1-1, with D unresolved. Trimming left V 4 bases short and J 3 bases short, with 10 bases between. Germline-derived CDR1 and CDR2 are SGDLS and YYNGEE. CDR3 length: 13 amino acids. The CDR3 sequence: CASSLLGDTEAFF. Written as DNA, the CDR3 is TGTGCCAGCAGCCTCCTCGGAGACACTGAAGCTTTCTTT.

This rearrangement joins TRBV6-6 to TRBJ1-6; D might be TRBD1 (6 bases). V was clipped by 5 bases and J by 4 bases, with 12 bases between them. The CDR3 is made up of 15 amino acids. Germline CDR1 reads MNHNY; CDR2 reads SVGAGI (reference sequence). The CDR3 bases are TGTGCCAGCAGTATGGGGACACCTTATAATTCACCCCTCCACTTT. Its protein is CASSMGTPYNSPLHF.

The rearrangement links TRBV28 to TRBJ2-3, with D unresolved. The CDR3 is 14 residues long. Trimming took 5 bases from V and 2 from J, leaving 11 bases between them. The germline gives CDR1 MDHEN, CDR2 SYDVKM. The CDR3 DNA reads TGTGCCAGCAGTGACTCAACGAACACAGATACGCAGTATTTT. This codes for CASSDSTNTDTQYF.

This clone was detected only a few times. The chain links TRBV29-1 to TRBJ2-6; 9 nucleotides match TRBD1. The CDR3 covers 15 residues. With V trimmed by 6 bases and J by 2 bases, 5 bases remained unmatched. Germline lookup yields CDR1 SQVTM and CDR2 ANQGSEA. CDR3 sequence: CSVGTGRPGANVLTF. The CDR3 DNA sequence: TGCAGCGTGGGGACAGGGCGACCTGGGGCCAACGTCCTGACTTTC.

This clone was counted once. The chain uses TRBV3-1 (or the pseudogene TRBV3-2) and TRBJ2-3; possibly TRBD2 for D (5 bases). Germline V gene data show CDR1 as LGHDT and CDR2 as YNNKEL (reference sequence). This CDR3 spans 16 amino acids. The V and J ends lost 2 bases and 2 bases respectively, with 14 bases between them. CDR3 amino acids: CASSQSLDSYTDTQYF. DNA of the CDR3: TGTGCCAGCAGCCAATCCTTGGACTCGTACACAGATACGCAGTATTTT.

The rearrangement joins TRBV6-5 to TRBJ1-2; 7 bases agree with TRBD1. The length of the CDR3 is 14 residues. V dropped 5 bases and J dropped 5; count of bases not matched to a gene: 8. Germline V gene sequence: CDR1 MNHEY, CDR2 SVGAGI. In DNA form, the CDR3 reads TGTGCCAGCAGTCCCAATATACAGGGGTATGGCTACACCTTC. Protein product: CASSPNIQGYGYTF.

The V gene is TRBV5-1, the J gene TRBJ1-1; D is perhaps TRBD1 (5 bases). CDR1 SGHRS and CDR2 YFSETQ come from the germline V gene. Trimming removed 8 bases from V and 4 bases from J, with 18 bases in between. This CDR3 has 14 residues. The CDR3 DNA follows: TGCGCCAGTAACCCGGGGGTGCTCGGCACTGAAGCTTTCTTT. Its protein is CASNPGVLGTEAFF. The full variable domain, rest sourced from reference TRBV5-1 and TRBJ1-1, is KAGVTQTPRYLIKTRGQQVTLSCSPISGHRSVSWYQQTPGQGLQFLFEYFSETQRNKGNFPGRFSGRQFSNSRSEMNVSTLELGDSALYLCASNPGVLGTEAFFGQGTRLTVV.

This rearrangement joins TRBV19 to TRBJ1-6; no clear D gene. Trimming shortened V by 3 bases and J by 5 bases, and 14 bases separated the two germline ends. Per the germline V gene, CDR1 is LNHDA and CDR2 is SQIVND (reference sequence). The CDR3 contains 16 residues. The CDR3 nucleotides are TGTGCCAGTAGTATCCTGGAGGTTCGGAATAATTCACCCCTCCACTTT. Protein: CASSILEVRNNSPLHF.

The chain employs TRBV24-1 and TRBJ2-1, with 13 bases that match TRBD2. With V trimmed by 3 bases and J by 6 bases, 4 bases remained unmatched. The CDR3 covers 16 residues. Germline CDR1 reads KGHDR; CDR2 reads SFDVKD. DNA for the CDR3: TGTGCCACCAGTGATCCGACTAGCGGGGGGTTCAATGAGCAGTTCTTC. Translation gives CATSDPTSGGFNEQFF.

Only one count was recorded for this clone. The V gene is TRBV18, the J gene TRBJ2-1; TRBD2 matches 7 bases. With V trimmed by 2 bases and J by 0 bases, 1 base remained unmatched. The CDR3 extends over 15 amino acids. Germline V gives CDR1 KGHSH, CDR2 LQKENI. The CDR3 coding sequence is TGTGCCAGCTCACCAATAGCGGGCTCCTACAATGAGCAGTTCTTC. Translated: CASSPIAGSYNEQFF.

The chain combines TRBV18 with TRBJ2-3, with a possible D match to TRBD1 (6 bases). Germline lookup yields CDR1 KGHSH and CDR2 LQKENI. Trimming took off 8 bases at V and 2 bases at J, with 11 bases between the two ends. The CDR3 has 13 residues. CDR3 in amino acids: CASQGTYTDTQYF. The CDR3 DNA sequence: TGTGCCAGCCAGGGGACCTACACAGATACGCAGTATTTT.

The chain links TRBV4-1 to TRBJ1-4, with 9 bases identical to TRBD1. This CDR3 spans 13 amino acids. The J segment lost 7 bases and the V segment lost 4 bases, leaving 1 base of the junction unmatched. In germline, CDR1 is MGHRA, CDR2 YSYEKL. CDR3 in amino acids: CASSRDRVEKLFF. CDR3 in DNA: TGCGCCAGCAGCCGGGACAGGGTTGAAAAACTGTTTTTT.

The chain carries TRBV7-3 and TRBJ2-3; D unresolved. The CDR3 is 13 residues long. Germline-derived CDR1 and CDR2 are SGHTA and FQGTGA. V lost 6 bases, J lost 4 bases, and 11 bases lay in between. CDR3 sequence: CASSSSPADTQYF. The DNA for the CDR3 is TGTGCCAGCAGTTCGTCCCCAGCAGATACGCAGTATTTT. The full variable domain, rest sourced from reference TRBV7-3 and TRBJ2-3, is GAGVSQTPSNKVTEKGKYVELRCDPISGHTALYWYRQSLGQGPEFLIYFQGTGAADDSGLPNDRFFAVRPEGSVSTLKIQRTERGDSAVYLCASSSSPADTQYFGPGTRLTVL.

The rearrangement joins TRBV19 to TRBJ1-5; tentatively, D is TRBD1 (5 bases). V lost 3 bases and J lost 6, with 12 bases in between. The germline gives CDR1 LNHDA, CDR2 SQIVND (reference sequence). The CDR3 is 14 residues long. The CDR3 loop is CASSIPQGPQPQHF. In DNA form, the CDR3 reads TGTGCCAGTAGTATTCCCCAGGGCCCTCAGCCCCAGCATTTT.

The J gene is TRBJ2-5, the V gene TRBV3-1 (or the pseudogene TRBV3-2), with a tentative D call TRBD2 (5 bases). The CDR3 extends over 15 amino acids. The V end was cut by 1 base, the J end by 0 bases, with 9 bases between. The germline V gene has CDR1 LGHDT and CDR2 YNNKEL (reference sequence). CDR3 residues: CASSQAPGYQETQYF. CDR3 coding DNA: TGTGCCAGCAGCCAAGCCCCGGGGTACCAAGAGACCCAGTACTTC.

DNA for the CDR3: TGCAGCGTCTCAGTCGGACTAGTCCAGGGTCTGGATACGCAGTATTTT. Protein product: CSVSVGLVQGLDTQYF. This chain joins TRBV29-1 and TRBJ2-3; 7 nucleotides align to TRBD2. The CDR3 runs 16 residues. Germline V CDR1 and CDR2: SQVTM, ANQGSEA. Trimming cost V 6 bases and J 6 bases; bases outside gene matches: 18.

In this sample, this clone turned up once. The chain recombines TRBV12-5 with TRBJ2-2; 9 bases agree with TRBD1. Germline V lookup: CDR1 LGHNT, CDR2 FRNRAP. The trim removed 2 bases at V and 4 bases at J, leaving 8 bases unmatched. This CDR3 is built from 17 residues. DNA for the CDR3: TGTGCTAGTGGTTTGCTCTCCGGGACAGGGAGCACCGGGGAGCTGTTTTTT. Translated: CASGLLSGTGSTGELFF.

This clone was observed once. The V and J genes are TRBV6-5 and TRBJ2-1, with D maybe TRBD2 (6 bases). This CDR3 has 11 amino acids. V gave up 6 bases and J gave up 9 bases, with 9 bases separating them. The V gene's germline CDR1 is MNHEY and CDR2 SVGAGI. The CDR3, as DNA: TGTGCCAGCAGAGGGAGGTCTGAGCAGTTCTTC. Protein sequence: CASRGRSEQFF.

This clone appeared a few times. The chain links TRBV20-1 to TRBJ1-2; 11 bases map to TRBD1. CDR3 length equals 15 residues. The germline gives CDR1 DFQATT, CDR2 SNEGSKA (reference sequence). J gave up 7 bases and V 3 bases, and 10 bases lay outside the gene matches. The CDR3 reads CSASPERTGGGGYTF. As DNA, the CDR3 is TGCAGTGCTAGTCCCGAAAGGACAGGGGGCGGTGGCTACACCTTC.

The chain employs TRBV11-2 and TRBJ1-2, with a possible D match to TRBD1 (5 bases). CDR1 and CDR2 from the germline V gene are SGHAT and FQNNGV. Trimming took off 1 base at V and 6 bases at J, with 15 bases between the two ends. This CDR3 region has 15 residues. CDR3 sequence: CASSLAAGRGDGYTF. CDR3 DNA: TGTGCCAGCAGCTTAGCGGCGGGGAGGGGAGATGGCTACACCTTC.

The CDR3 bases are TGTGCCAGCAGCCCCCCTGGACAGTCTGGAAACACCATATATTTT. It translates to CASSPPGQSGNTIYF. The chain is built from TRBV6-6 and TRBJ1-3; possibly TRBD1 for D (6 bases). The CDR3 covers 15 residues. The germline CDR1 and CDR2 sequences are MNHNY and SVGAGI (reference sequence). V was trimmed by 6 bases and J by 1 base, leaving 13 bases between them.

The genes are TRBV3-1 (or the pseudogene TRBV3-2) and TRBJ1-6; TRBD1 matches 10 bases. V lost 2 bases, J lost 9 bases, and 4 bases stayed unmatched. Germline values: CDR1 LGHDT, CDR2 YNNKEL (reference sequence). The CDR3 contains 15 residues. This CDR3 reads CASSQRQGASSPLHF. As DNA, the CDR3 is TGTGCCAGCAGCCAAAGACAGGGGGCGAGTTCACCCCTCCACTTT.

The chain uses TRBV3-1 (or the pseudogene TRBV3-2) and TRBJ1-2; 10 bases map to TRBD1. CDR3 length: 13 residues. Germline assignment: CDR1 LGHDT and CDR2 YNNKEL (reference sequence). V shed 6 bases and J 6 bases; nucleotides not matched to a gene: 4. CDR3 DNA: TGTGCCAGCAGATTCGGGACAGGGGATGGCTACACCTTC. This codes for CASRFGTGDGYTF.

This clone was counted only a few times. The J gene is TRBJ2-7, the V gene TRBV6-1; 10 nucleotides agree with TRBD1. This CDR3 has 14 amino acids. The junction had 5 bases not matched to a gene; V was cut back by 3 bases and J by 6 bases. CDR1 is MNHNS, CDR2 SASEGT, per germline. As DNA, the CDR3 is TGTGCCAGCAGTGACCCAGGACAGGGGGTCGAGCAGTACTTC. This encodes CASSDPGQGVEQYF.

The chain's CDR3 is CASRTSANNEQFF. The CDR3 DNA reads TGTGCCAGCAGGACTAGCGCCAACAATGAGCAGTTCTTC. The chain uses TRBV6-1 and TRBJ2-1, with 8 bases aligning to TRBD2. The CDR3 runs to 13 residues. Germline V gene data show CDR1 as MNHNS and CDR2 as SASEGT. The V gene end was trimmed by 6 bases and the J gene end by 5 bases; junction bases not matched to a gene: 3.

The chain links TRBV5-5 to TRBJ1-1; a weak D match, TRBD1 (5 bases). CDR1 and CDR2 from the germline V gene are SGHKS and YYEKEE (reference sequence). This CDR3 spans 12 amino acids. V gave up 7 bases and J gave up 4 bases, with 11 bases separating them. The CDR3 loop is CASDGGGTEAFF. The CDR3 DNA reads as TGTGCCAGCGATGGGGGGGGCACTGAAGCTTTCTTT.

The chain couples TRBV20-1 to TRBJ1-1; TRBD1 agrees at 8 bases. V lost 5 bases and J lost 6; bases outside the gene matches: 2. Per the germline V gene, CDR1 is DFQATT and CDR2 is SNEGSKA (reference sequence). This CDR3 contains 11 residues. CDR3 sequence: CSALQGAEAFF. Here the CDR3 DNA reads TGCAGTGCTCTACAGGGGGCTGAAGCTTTCTTT.

For the CDR3, the DNA is TGTGCCAGCTGGGAGAGCGGCCCGACTAGCCGATACAATGAGCAGTTCTTC. Amino acids: CASWESGPTSRYNEQFF. V usage is TRBV7-3 and J usage is TRBJ2-1; 7 bases line up with TRBD2. V shed 8 bases and J 4 bases; nucleotides not matched to a gene: 17. CDR1 and CDR2 from the germline V gene are SGHTA and FQGTGA. This CDR3 spans 17 amino acids.